The 24 T cell receptor beta chains below come from one sample, sequenced in a study of molecular identifiers for immune sequencing clone quantification. TCRdb reanalysed the PCR reads using MiXCR and keeps one entry per CDR3 protein. The sample lists roughly 12,000 distinct CDR3 sequences; roughly 16% were seen once. The sequenced sample was naive CD8+ T cells from blood, with Jurkat cell RNA spiked in. This sample's subset: FACS-sorted CD8+CD4-CCR7+CD45RA+ naive T cells. The receptors were gathered from a human donor in good health. Some libraries in this study had Jurkat cell RNA spiked in.

This clonotype was counted ten times or more. The rearrangement links TRBV20-1 to TRBJ1-5; 10 bases are shared with TRBD1. The V segment lost 5 bases and the J segment 2 bases; nucleotides outside the gene matches: 9. Per the germline V gene, CDR1 is DFQATT and CDR2 is SNEGSKA (reference sequence). This CDR3 comprises 16 residues. The CDR3 coding sequence is TGCAGTGCTCATGACCGGGACAGGGGCGGCAATCAGCCCCAGCATTTT. It yields the protein CSAHDRDRGGNQPQHF.

Within the sample, this clonotype is medium-sized. The rearrangement links TRBV4-1 to TRBJ2-3; 10 bases agree with TRBD2. The CDR3 extends over 13 amino acids. With 7 bases clipped from V and 4 bases from J, the junction kept 2 bases outside the gene matches. Per germline, CDR1 MGHRA and CDR2 YSYEKL. CDR3 sequence (DNA): TGCGCCAGCAAGCGGGAGGGGGCAGATACGCAGTATTTT. Its protein product is CASKREGADTQYF.

The chain combines TRBV12-3 or TRBV12-4 with TRBJ1-2; TRBD1 matches at 10 bases. Losses at the gene ends were 6 bases for V and 7 bases for J; bases not matched to a gene: 5. This CDR3 contains 13 residues. CDR3 sequence: CASSEGQGFGYTF. CDR3 DNA sequence: TGTGCCAGCAGCGAGGGACAGGGGTTTGGCTACACCTTC.

This clonotype is medium-sized (0.01 to 0.1%). The chain combines TRBV3-1 with TRBJ1-5, with D possibly matching TRBD1 (5 bases). CDR3 length: 15 amino acids. Trimming stripped 2 bases from V and 5 bases from J, with 13 bases between. The germline CDR1 and CDR2 sequences are LGHDT and YNNKEL (reference sequence). CDR3: CASSQRPGPHQPQHF. DNA for the CDR3: TGTGCCAGCAGCCAACGACCGGGACCTCATCAGCCCCAGCATTTT.

Comment on this clonotype: Given a much more abundant clone one base away, this may be a read error. CDR3 residues: CASGLIRVGQETQYF. CDR3 sequence (DNA): TGTGCTAGTGGTTTGATTCGCGTAGGCCAAGAGACCCAGTACTTC. The rearrangement uses TRBV12-5 and TRBJ2-5, with D hard to call. Trimming cost V 2 bases and J 1 base, with 11 bases left between them. Germline V gives CDR1 LGHNT, CDR2 FRNRAP. The CDR3 length is 15 residues.

There are a few counts of this clonotype. The chain has TRBV29-1 and TRBJ2-1, with D maybe TRBD2 (6 bases). The CDR3 spans 13 residues. The V gene's germline CDR1 is SQVTM and CDR2 ANQGSEA. Trimming left V 7 bases short and J 6 bases short, with 16 bases between. CDR3 sequence (DNA): TGCAGCGAATCAGAGTCCGGGGGCAATGAGCAGTTCTTC. The encoded protein is CSESESGGNEQFF.

This CDR3 reads CATSRGYSLNQETQYF. Written as DNA, the CDR3 is TGTGCCACCAGCAGAGGGTACAGTCTAAACCAAGAGACCCAGTACTTC. The chain carries TRBV15 and TRBJ2-5; D call uncertain. The V end lost 1 base, the J end lost 0 bases, and 12 bases lay between the germline ends. CDR3 size: 16 residues. Germline V gene data show CDR1 as LNHNV and CDR2 as YYDKDF (reference sequence). Variable domain in full (rest from reference TRBV15 and TRBJ2-5): DAMVIQNPRYQVTQFGKPVTLSCSQTLNHNVMYWYQQKSSQAPKLLFHYYDKDFNNEADTPDNFQSRRPNTSFCFLDIRSPGLGDTAMYLCATSRGYSLNQETQYFGPGTRLLVL.

This clonotype is deemed medium-sized (0.01 to 0.1%). J is TRBJ2-7 and V is TRBV20-1, with TRBD2 as a possible D gene (6 bases). The germline V gene encodes CDR1 DFQATT and CDR2 SNEGSKA (reference sequence). V was cut by 5 bases and J by 0 bases, with 17 bases left in between. The CDR3 extends over 15 amino acids. CDR3: CSARGFEGSSYEQYF. DNA of the CDR3: TGCAGTGCTCGGGGGTTTGAGGGGAGCTCCTACGAGCAGTACTTC.

This clonotype was picked up a small number of times. A much larger clone sits a single nucleotide away, making a read error possible. The chain joins TRBV9 to TRBJ2-1; D remains unclear. CDR3 length: 15 amino acids. V lost 0 bases to trimming and J lost 2 bases, with 9 bases between them. Germline V lookup: CDR1 SGDLS, CDR2 YYNGEE. CDR3 region: CASSVAPGPYNEQFF. CDR3 sequence (DNA): TGTGCCAGCAGCGTAGCCCCAGGACCCTACAATGAGCAGTTCTTC.

About this clonotype: A much larger clone lies one base from this, so it may be a read error. V is TRBV7-3 and J is TRBJ2-1; D is unresolved. Judging by the DNA end, TRBJ2-7 fits better; the J call may be wrong. Germline V CDR1 and CDR2: SGHTA, FQGTGA. There are 14 residues in the CDR3. The CDR3 nucleotides read TGTGCCAGCAGCCCTTTGGTCGGGTACAATGAGCAGTACTTC. This codes for CASSPLVGYNEQYF.

At least ten counts were recorded for this clonotype. The V call is TRBV7-8, the J call TRBJ2-1; TRBD2 agrees at 7 bases. CDR3 length: 19 amino acids. J was trimmed by 3 bases and V by 1 base; bases with no gene match: 15. Germline loops: CDR1 SGHVS, CDR2 FQNEAQ. Here the CDR3 reads CASSLGTTWRELLYNEQFF. The CDR3, as DNA: TGTGCCAGCAGCTTAGGTACCACGTGGCGGGAGCTCCTCTACAATGAGCAGTTCTTC.

In the case of this clonotype: A much larger clonotype is one base distant, so this may be a read error. The chain has TRBV15 and TRBJ1-2; D uncertain. The CDR3 length is 13 residues. Germline V lookup: CDR1 LNHNV, CDR2 YYDKDF (reference sequence). Trimming stripped 5 bases from V and 7 bases from J, with 14 bases between. DNA for the CDR3: TGTGCCACCAGCCCACTACCGTGGTGTGGCTACACCTTC. Amino acid sequence: CATSPLPWCGYTF.

This clonotype is categorized as medium-sized (0.01 to 0.1%). The J gene is TRBJ2-2, the V gene TRBV24-1, with unresolved D. The CDR3 is 13 residues long. Trimming took off 3 bases at V and 3 bases at J, with 4 bases between the two ends. Germline CDR1 KGHDR, CDR2 SFDVKD. Here the CDR3 reads CATSDIYTGELFF. The CDR3 nucleotides read TGTGCCACCAGTGATATTTACACCGGGGAGCTGTTTTTT.

By frequency in the sample, this clonotype is medium-sized (0.01 to 0.1%). J is TRBJ1-1 and V is TRBV27; perhaps TRBD1 as D (5 bases). The ends were cut back, 10 bases at V and 4 bases at J, with 25 bases in the middle. The germline V gene has CDR1 MNHEY and CDR2 SMNVEV (reference sequence). The CDR3 is 16 amino acids. The CDR3 DNA follows: TGTGCCACCGCAAGTTTAGGGGCCCAAAGGGTCACTGAAGCTTTCTTT. The encoded protein is CATASLGAQRVTEAFF.

In this sample, this clonotype is medium-sized. V and J are TRBV7-2 and TRBJ2-7; D is possibly TRBD1 or TRBD2 (5 bases each). The CDR3 is 16 amino acids. The V end lost 4 bases, the J end lost 1 base, and 17 bases lay between the germline ends. The germline V gene encodes CDR1 SGHTA and CDR2 FQGNSA. As DNA, the CDR3 is TGTGCCAGCAGCTCCCGGAGCCCGGGACCTTCCTACGAGCAGTACTTC. The encoded protein is CASSSRSPGPSYEQYF.

This clonotype was picked up many times. The V gene is TRBV7-9, the J gene TRBJ2-1; 10 bases are shared with TRBD1. This CDR3 has 15 amino acids. From germline, CDR1 is SEHNR and CDR2 FQNEAQ (reference sequence). Losses at the gene ends were 4 bases for V and 4 bases for J; bases not matched to a gene: 4. This CDR3 reads CASSSGTGVYNEQFF. Written as DNA, the CDR3 is TGTGCCAGCAGCTCCGGGACAGGGGTTTACAATGAGCAGTTCTTC.

As regards this clonotype: A junction boundary mismatches the germline segment, possibly from a read error. The chain joins TRBV9 to TRBJ1-2; D unresolved. The CDR3 consists of 17 residues. The germline V gene encodes CDR1 SGDLS and CDR2 YYNGEE. The CDR3 DNA reads TGTGCCAGCAGCGTAGCTACGTCCCCCGGGTTTAACTGTGGCTACACCTTC. It yields the protein CASSVATSPGFNCGYTF.

By sample share, this clonotype is medium-sized. The genes are TRBV11-2 and TRBJ2-3, with 10 positions matching TRBD2. Germline CDR1 is SGHAT and CDR2 is FQNNGV. The J segment lost 0 bases and the V segment lost 5 bases, leaving 14 bases of the junction unmatched. CDR3 size: 19 residues. In nucleotides, the CDR3 is TGTGCCAGCAGCCAGTTTCCGGTTACTAGCGGGGAAAGCACAGATACGCAGTATTTT. Its translation is CASSQFPVTSGESTDTQYF.

In its sample, this clonotype was seen a few times. The chain employs TRBV10-2 and TRBJ1-2; D not resolved. This CDR3 region has 14 residues. Trimming took 6 bases from V and 0 from J, leaving 11 bases between them. Germline values: CDR1 WSHSY, CDR2 SAAADI. The CDR3 nucleotides read TGCGCCAGCAGCAACCAACTAGCTAACTATGGCTACACCTTC. It codes for CASSNQLANYGYTF.

The chain couples TRBV7-9 to TRBJ2-2; D not resolved. V lost 5 bases and J 5 bases, leaving 6 bases between the germline ends. The CDR3 is 12 amino acids. Germline CDR1 and CDR2: SEHNR and FQNEAQ (reference sequence). The CDR3 DNA follows: TGTGCCAGCAGCCTACAAACCGGGGAGCTGTTTTTT. Translated: CASSLQTGELFF.

Comment on this clonotype: Being one base from a much bigger clone, this may be a read error. The rearrangement links TRBV5-3 to TRBJ2-7, with 8 bases fitting TRBD1. TRBV5-3 is an ORF, with its function uncertain. The CDR3 runs to 16 residues. The CDR3 loop is CASSLVTGQAKYEEYF. CDR3 DNA: TGTGCCAGCAGCCTCGTAACGGGACAGGCAAAGTACGAGGAGTACTTC.

This clonotype is medium-sized (0.01 to 0.1%) within its sample. The chain joins TRBV12-3 or TRBV12-4 to TRBJ2-1; the D is unclear. The CDR3 is made up of 12 amino acids. The germline V and J ends were trimmed by 1 base and 8 bases, with 6 bases remaining between them. The chain's CDR3 is CASSLGVDEQFF. CDR3 in DNA: TGTGCCAGCAGTTTAGGGGTTGATGAGCAGTTCTTC.

This clonotype has ten or more counts. V gene TRBV4-2 combines with J gene TRBJ2-7; 9 nucleotides agree with TRBD1. Per the germline V gene, CDR1 is LGHNA and CDR2 is YNFKEQ. Trimming took 3 bases from V and 2 from J; bases not matched to a gene: 5. The length of the CDR3 is 15 residues. CDR3 amino acids: CASSHTGTGTYEQYF. The CDR3 DNA reads as TGTGCCAGCAGCCACACCGGGACAGGGACCTACGAGCAGTACTTC.

This clonotype was detected many times. This chain joins TRBV24-1 and TRBJ2-5; D gene uncertain. This CDR3 has 15 residues. Per the germline V gene, CDR1 is KGHDR and CDR2 is SFDVKD. The V gene lost 4 bases and the J gene lost 1 base, with 12 bases spanning the gap. The CDR3 here is CATSEMMTSQETQYF. DNA for the CDR3: TGTGCCACCAGTGAAATGATGACATCCCAAGAGACCCAGTACTTC.